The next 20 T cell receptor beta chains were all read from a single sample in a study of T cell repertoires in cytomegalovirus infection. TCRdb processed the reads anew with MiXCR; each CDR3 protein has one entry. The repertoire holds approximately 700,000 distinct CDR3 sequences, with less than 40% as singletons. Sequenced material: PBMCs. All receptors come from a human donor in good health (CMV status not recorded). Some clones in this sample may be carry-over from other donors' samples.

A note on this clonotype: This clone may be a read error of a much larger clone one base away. DNA of the CDR3: TGTGCCAGCAGGCCCCCTAATGAAAAACTGTTTTTT. This gives the protein CASRPPNEKLFF. The chain has TRBV7-2 and TRBJ1-4; D gene uncertain. CDR1 and CDR2 from the germline V gene are SGHTA and FQGNSA. The CDR3 is 12 amino acids. Trimming removed 6 bases from V and 3 bases from J, with 5 bases in between.

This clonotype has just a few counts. CDR3 coding DNA: TGTGCCAGCAGCCCCGGGACGTTTGGAAACACCATATATTTT. This codes for CASSPGTFGNTIYF. The V call is TRBV3-1, the J call TRBJ1-3, with a tentative D call TRBD1 (5 bases). The CDR3 sequence is 14 residues long. CDR1 LGHDT and CDR2 YNNKEL come from the germline V gene (reference sequence). Trimming removed 4 bases from V and 3 bases from J, with 10 bases in between.

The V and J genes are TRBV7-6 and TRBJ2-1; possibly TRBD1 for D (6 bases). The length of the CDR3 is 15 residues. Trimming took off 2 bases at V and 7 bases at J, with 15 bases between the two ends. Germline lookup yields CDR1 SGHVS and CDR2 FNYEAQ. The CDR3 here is CASSLMGAHLNEQFF. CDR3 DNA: TGTGCCAGCAGCTTAATGGGGGCCCATCTGAATGAGCAGTTCTTC.

CDR3 nucleotides: TGTGCCAGCAGCTCAGGATGGGGGGGGCTGGACTCTGGAAACACCATATATTTT. Translation: CASSSGWGGLDSGNTIYF. The rearrangement links TRBV7-9 to TRBJ1-3; D might be TRBD1 (6 bases). Germline CDR1 SEHNR, CDR2 FQNEAQ (reference sequence). The CDR3 is 18 amino acids. The V end was cut by 4 bases, the J end by 0 bases, with 19 bases between.

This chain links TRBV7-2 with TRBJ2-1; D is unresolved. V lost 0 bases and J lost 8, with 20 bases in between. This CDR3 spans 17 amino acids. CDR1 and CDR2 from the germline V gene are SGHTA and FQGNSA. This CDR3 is CASSLARLAVGVDEQFF. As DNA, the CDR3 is TGTGCCAGCAGCTTAGCGCGACTCGCAGTTGGAGTCGATGAGCAGTTCTTC.

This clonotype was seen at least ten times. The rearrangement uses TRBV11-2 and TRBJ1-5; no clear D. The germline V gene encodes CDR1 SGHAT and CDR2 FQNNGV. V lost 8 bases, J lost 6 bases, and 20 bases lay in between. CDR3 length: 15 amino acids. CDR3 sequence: CASAPAGKKVQPQHF. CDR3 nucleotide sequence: TGTGCCAGCGCCCCGGCGGGGAAGAAAGTTCAGCCCCAGCATTTT.

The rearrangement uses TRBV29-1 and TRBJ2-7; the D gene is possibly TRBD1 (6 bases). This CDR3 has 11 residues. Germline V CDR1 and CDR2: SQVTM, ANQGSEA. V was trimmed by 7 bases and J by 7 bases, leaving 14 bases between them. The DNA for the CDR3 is TGCAGCGCCGGGACACTCTTGGAGCAGTACTTC. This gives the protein CSAGTLLEQYF.

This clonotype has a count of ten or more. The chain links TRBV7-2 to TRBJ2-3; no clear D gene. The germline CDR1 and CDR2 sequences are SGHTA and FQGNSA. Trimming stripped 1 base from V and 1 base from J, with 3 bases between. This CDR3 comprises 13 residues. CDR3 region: CASSLEGTDTQYF. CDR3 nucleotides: TGTGCCAGCAGCTTAGAGGGCACAGATACGCAGTATTTT.

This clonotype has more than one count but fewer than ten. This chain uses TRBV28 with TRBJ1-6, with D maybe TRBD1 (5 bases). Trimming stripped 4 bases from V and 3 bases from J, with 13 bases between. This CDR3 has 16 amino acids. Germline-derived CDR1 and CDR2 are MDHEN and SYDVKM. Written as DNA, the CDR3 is TGTGCCAGCAGTTGGGGGGGGGGGGGCTATAATTCACCCCTCCACTTT. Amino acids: CASSWGGGGYNSPLHF.

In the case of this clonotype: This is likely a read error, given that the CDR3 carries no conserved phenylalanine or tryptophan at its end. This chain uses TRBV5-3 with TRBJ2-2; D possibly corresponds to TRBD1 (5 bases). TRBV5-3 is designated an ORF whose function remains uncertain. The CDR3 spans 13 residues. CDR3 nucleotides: TGTGCCAGCAGCTGGGGCGGCACCGGGGAGCTGTTTTTG. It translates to CASSWGGTGELFL.

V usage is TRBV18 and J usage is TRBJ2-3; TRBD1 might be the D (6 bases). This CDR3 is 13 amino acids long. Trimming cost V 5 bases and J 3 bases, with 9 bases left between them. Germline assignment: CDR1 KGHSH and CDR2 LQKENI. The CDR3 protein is CASSYRATDTQYF. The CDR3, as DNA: TGTGCCAGCTCATACAGGGCGACAGATACGCAGTATTTT. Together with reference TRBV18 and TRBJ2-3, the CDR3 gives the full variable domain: NAGVMQNPRHLVRRRGQEARLRCSPMKGHSHVYWYRQLPEEGLKFMVYLQKENIIDESGMPKERFSAEFPKEGPSILRIQQVVRGDSAAYFCASSYRATDTQYFGPGTRLTVL.

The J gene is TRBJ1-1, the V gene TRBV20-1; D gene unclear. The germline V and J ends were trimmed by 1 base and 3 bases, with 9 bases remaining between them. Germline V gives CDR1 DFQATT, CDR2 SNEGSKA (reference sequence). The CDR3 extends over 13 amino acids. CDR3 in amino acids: CSARGDLDTEAFF. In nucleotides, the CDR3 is TGCAGTGCTAGAGGTGACCTGGACACTGAAGCTTTCTTT.

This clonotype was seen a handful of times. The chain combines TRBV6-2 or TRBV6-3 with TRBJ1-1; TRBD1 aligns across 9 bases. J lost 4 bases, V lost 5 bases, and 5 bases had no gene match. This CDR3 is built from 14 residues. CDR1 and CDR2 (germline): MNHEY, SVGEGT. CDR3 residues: CASSNRGLGTEAFF. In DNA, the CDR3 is TGTGCCAGCAGTAACAGGGGGCTGGGCACTGAAGCTTTCTTT.

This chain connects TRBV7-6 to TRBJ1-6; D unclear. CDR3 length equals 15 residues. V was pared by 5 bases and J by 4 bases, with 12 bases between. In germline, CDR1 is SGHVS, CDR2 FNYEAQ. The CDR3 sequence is CASSPSWDYNSPLHF. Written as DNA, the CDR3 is TGTGCCAGCAGCCCCTCGTGGGATTATAATTCACCCCTCCACTTT.

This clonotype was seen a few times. The CDR3 nucleotides are TGTGCCAGCAGCCCGAGACAGGGGGCGGCTGAAGCTTTCTTT. This encodes CASSPRQGAAEAFF. The J gene is TRBJ1-1, the V gene TRBV11-2, with TRBD1 matching over 10 bases. The ends lost 5 bases at V and 6 bases at J; junction bases unmatched: 6. The CDR3 runs 14 residues. The germline CDR1 and CDR2 sequences are SGHAT and FQNNGV.

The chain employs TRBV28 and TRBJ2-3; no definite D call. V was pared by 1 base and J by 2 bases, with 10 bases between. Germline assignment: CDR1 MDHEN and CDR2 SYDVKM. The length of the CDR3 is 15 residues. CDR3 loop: CASSLSSQTTDTQYF. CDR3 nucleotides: TGTGCCAGCAGTTTATCGTCGCAAACCACAGATACGCAGTATTTT.

CDR3 in DNA: TGTGCCAGCAGCTTAGACCCGATTATAGAAGCTTTCTTT. It is translated as CASSLDPIIEAFF. This chain joins TRBV7-3 and TRBJ1-1; D uncertain. V lost 2 bases and J 8 bases, leaving 12 bases between the germline ends. CDR1 SGHTA and CDR2 FQGTGA come from the germline V gene. The CDR3 loop spans 13 amino acids. Full variable domain (missing parts from reference TRBV7-3 and TRBJ1-1): GAGVSQTPSNKVTEKGKYVELRCDPISGHTALYWYRQSLGQGPEFLIYFQGTGAADDSGLPNDRFFAVRPEGSVSTLKIQRTERGDSAVYLCASSLDPIIEAFFGQGTRLTVV.

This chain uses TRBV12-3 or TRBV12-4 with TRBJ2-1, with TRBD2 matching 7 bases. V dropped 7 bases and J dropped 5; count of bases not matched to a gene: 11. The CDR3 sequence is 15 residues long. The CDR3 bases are TGTGCCAGCACCCAAGAAGCGGGACCTCACAATGAGCAGTTCTTC. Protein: CASTQEAGPHNEQFF.

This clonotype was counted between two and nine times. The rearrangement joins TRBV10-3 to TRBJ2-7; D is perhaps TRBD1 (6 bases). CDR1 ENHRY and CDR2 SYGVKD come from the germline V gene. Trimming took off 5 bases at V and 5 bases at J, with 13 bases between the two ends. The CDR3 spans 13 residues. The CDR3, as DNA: TGTGCCATCAGTTCAACAGGGTTCCACGAGCAGTACTTC. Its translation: CAISSTGFHEQYF.

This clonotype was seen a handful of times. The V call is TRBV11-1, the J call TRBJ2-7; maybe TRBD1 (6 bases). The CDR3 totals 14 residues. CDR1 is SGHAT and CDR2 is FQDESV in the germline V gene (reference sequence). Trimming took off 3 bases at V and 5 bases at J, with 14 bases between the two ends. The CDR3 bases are TGTGCCAGCAGCTTTGAACAGGGTTCCCACGAGCAGTACTTC. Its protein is CASSFEQGSHEQYF.